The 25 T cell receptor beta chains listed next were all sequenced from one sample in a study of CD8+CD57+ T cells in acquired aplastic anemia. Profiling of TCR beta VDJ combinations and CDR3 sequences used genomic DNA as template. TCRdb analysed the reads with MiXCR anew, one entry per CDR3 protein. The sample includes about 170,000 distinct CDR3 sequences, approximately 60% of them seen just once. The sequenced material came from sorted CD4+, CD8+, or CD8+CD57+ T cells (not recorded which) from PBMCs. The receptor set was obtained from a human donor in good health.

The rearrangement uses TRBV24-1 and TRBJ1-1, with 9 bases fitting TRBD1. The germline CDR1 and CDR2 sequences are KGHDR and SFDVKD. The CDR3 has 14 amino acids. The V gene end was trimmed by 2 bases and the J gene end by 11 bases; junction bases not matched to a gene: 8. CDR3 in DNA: TGTGCCACCAGTGATTACCCCGGGACAGGGTTCGCTTTCTTT. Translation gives CATSDYPGTGFAFF.

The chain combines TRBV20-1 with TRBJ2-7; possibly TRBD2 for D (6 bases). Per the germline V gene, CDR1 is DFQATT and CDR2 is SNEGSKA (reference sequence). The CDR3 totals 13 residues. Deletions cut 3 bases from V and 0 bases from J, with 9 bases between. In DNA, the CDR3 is TGCAGTGCTAGCCCCGGGGGCTCCTACGAGCAGTACTTC. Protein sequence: CSASPGGSYEQYF.

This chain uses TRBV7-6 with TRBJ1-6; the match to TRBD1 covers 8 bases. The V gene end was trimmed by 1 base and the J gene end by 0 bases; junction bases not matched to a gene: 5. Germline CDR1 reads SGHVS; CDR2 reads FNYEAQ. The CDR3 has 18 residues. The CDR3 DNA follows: TGTGCCAGCAGCTTAGGCAACAGGGGGAGCTCCTATAATTCACCCCTCCACTTT. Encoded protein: CASSLGNRGSSYNSPLHF.

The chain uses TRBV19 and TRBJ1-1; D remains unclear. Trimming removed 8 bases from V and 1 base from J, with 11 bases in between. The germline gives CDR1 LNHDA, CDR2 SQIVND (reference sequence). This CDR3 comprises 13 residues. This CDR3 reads CASAGISNTEAFF. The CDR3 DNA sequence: TGTGCCAGTGCCGGGATTTCGAACACTGAAGCTTTCTTT.

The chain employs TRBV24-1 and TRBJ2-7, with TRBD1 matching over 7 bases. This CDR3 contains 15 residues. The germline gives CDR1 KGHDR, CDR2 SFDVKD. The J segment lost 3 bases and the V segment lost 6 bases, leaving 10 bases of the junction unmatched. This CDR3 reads CATSCGWDRGYEQYF. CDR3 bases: TGTGCCACCAGTTGCGGATGGGACAGAGGCTACGAGCAGTACTTC.

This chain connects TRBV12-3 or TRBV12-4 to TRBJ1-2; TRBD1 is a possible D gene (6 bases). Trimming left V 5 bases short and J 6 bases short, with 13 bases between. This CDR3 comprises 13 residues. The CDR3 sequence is CASSRTGMDGYTF. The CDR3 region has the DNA TGTGCCAGCAGTCGTACAGGGATGGATGGCTACACCTTC.

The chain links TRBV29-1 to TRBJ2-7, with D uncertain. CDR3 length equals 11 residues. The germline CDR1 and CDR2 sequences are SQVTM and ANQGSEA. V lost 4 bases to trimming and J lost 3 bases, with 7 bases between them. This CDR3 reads CSVVVSYEQYF. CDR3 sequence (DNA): TGCAGCGTTGTTGTAAGCTACGAGCAGTACTTC.

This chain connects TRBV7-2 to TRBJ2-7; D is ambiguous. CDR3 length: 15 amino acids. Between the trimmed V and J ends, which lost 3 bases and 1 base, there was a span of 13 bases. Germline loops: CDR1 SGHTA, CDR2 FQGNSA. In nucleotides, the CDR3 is TGTGCCAGCAGCTTGAGTCCAGGCTCTTCCTACGAGCAGTACTTC. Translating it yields CASSLSPGSSYEQYF.

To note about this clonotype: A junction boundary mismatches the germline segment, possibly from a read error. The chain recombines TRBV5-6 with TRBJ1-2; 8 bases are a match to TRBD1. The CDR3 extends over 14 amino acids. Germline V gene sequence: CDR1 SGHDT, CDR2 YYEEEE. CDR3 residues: CASSLEDRDYGSTF. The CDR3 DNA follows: TGTGCCAGCAGCCTGGAGGACAGGGACTATGGCTCCACCTTC.

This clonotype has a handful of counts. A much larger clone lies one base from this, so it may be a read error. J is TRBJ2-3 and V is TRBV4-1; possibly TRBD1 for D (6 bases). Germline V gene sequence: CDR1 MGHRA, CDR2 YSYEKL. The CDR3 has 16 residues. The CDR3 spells CASSQVTGSGTGTQYF. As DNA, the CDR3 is TGCGCCAGCAGCCAAGTGACAGGCTCGGGCACAGGTACGCAGTATTTT.

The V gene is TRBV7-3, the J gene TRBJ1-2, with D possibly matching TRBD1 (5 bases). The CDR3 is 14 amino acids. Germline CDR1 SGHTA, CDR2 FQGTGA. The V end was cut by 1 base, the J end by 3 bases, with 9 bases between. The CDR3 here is CASSLSGAYYGYTF. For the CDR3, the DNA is TGTGCCAGCAGCTTAAGCGGGGCTTACTATGGCTACACCTTC.

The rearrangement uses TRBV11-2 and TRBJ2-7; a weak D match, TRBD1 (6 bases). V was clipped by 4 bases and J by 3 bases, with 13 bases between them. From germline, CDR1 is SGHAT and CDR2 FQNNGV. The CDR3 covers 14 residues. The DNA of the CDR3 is TGTGCCAGCAGCTCAAGAGAGACAGGCTACGAGCAGTACTTC. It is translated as CASSSRETGYEQYF.

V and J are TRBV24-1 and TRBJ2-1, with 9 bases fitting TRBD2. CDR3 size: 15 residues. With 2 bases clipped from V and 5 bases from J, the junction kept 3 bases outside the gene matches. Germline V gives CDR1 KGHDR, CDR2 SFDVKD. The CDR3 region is CATSDSPSGNNEQFF. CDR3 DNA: TGTGCCACCAGTGATTCCCCTAGCGGGAACAATGAGCAGTTCTTC.

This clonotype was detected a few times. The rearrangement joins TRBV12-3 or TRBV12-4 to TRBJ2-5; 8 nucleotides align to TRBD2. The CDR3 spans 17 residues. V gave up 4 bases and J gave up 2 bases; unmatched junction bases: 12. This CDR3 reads CASSYPLSGSPQETQYF. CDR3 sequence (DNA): TGTGCCAGCAGTTACCCCCTAAGCGGGAGTCCTCAAGAGACCCAGTACTTC.

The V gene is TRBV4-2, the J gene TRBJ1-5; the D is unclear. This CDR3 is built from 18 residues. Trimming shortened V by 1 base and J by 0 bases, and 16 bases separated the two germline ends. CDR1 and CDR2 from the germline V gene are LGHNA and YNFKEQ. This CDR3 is CASSQVGGIVLSNQPQHF. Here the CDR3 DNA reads TGTGCCAGCAGCCAAGTGGGTGGGATTGTCCTTAGCAATCAGCCCCAGCATTTT.

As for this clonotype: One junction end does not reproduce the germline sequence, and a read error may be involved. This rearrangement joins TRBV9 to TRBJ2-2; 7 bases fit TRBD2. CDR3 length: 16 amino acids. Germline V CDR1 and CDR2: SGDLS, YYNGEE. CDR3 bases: TGTGCCAGCAGCCCGAGGACTAGTGCGAACACCGGGGAGCTGCTTTTT. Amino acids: CASSPRTSANTGELLF.

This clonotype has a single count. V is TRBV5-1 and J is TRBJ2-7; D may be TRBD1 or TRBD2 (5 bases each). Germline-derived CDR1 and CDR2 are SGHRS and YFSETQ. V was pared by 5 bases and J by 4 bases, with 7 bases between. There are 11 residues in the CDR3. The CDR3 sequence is CASRRGYEQYF. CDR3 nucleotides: TGCGCCAGCAGGAGGGGATACGAGCAGTACTTC.

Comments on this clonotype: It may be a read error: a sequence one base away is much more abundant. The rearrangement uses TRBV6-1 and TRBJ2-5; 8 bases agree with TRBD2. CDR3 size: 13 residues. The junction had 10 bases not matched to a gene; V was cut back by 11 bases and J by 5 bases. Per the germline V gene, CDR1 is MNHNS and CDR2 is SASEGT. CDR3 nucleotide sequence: TGTGCCGGCCGGGGGGGGCCGGCGGAGACCCAGTACTTC. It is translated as CAGRGGPAETQYF.

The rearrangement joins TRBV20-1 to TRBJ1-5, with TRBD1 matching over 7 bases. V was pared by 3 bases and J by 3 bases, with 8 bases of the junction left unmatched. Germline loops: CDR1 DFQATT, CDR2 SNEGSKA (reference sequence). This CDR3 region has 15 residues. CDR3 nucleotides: TGCAGTGCTAGTCGGGGACAGTCCTCCAATCAGCCCCAGCATTTT. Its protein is CSASRGQSSNQPQHF.

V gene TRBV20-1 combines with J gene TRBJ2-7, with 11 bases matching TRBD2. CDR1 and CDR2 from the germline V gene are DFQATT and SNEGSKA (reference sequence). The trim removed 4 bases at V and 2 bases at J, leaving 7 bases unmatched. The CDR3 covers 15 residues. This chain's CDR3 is CSAIRLAGSTYEQYF. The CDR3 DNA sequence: TGCAGTGCTATAAGACTAGCGGGAAGTACCTACGAGCAGTACTTC.

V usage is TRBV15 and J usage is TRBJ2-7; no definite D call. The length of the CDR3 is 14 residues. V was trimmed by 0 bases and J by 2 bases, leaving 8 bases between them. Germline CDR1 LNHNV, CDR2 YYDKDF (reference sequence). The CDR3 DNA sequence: TGTGCCACCAGCAGAGATAGGGCAGCCTACGAGCAGTACTTC. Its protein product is CATSRDRAAYEQYF.

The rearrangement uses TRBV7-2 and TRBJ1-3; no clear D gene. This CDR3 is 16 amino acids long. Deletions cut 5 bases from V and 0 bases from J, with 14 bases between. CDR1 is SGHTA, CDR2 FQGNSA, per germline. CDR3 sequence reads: CASSQESRISGNTIYF. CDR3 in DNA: TGTGCCAGCAGCCAAGAATCCAGGATCTCTGGAAACACCATATATTTT.

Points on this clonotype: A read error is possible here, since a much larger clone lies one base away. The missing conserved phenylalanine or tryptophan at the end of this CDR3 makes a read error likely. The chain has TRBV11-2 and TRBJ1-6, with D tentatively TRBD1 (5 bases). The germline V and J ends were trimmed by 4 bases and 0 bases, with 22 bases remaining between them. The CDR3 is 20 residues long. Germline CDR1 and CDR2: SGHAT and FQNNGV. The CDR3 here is CASSSKRPGSMSSYNSPLHL. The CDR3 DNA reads TGTGCCAGCAGCTCAAAACGGCCAGGGAGTATGAGCTCCTATAATTCACCCCTCCACCTT.

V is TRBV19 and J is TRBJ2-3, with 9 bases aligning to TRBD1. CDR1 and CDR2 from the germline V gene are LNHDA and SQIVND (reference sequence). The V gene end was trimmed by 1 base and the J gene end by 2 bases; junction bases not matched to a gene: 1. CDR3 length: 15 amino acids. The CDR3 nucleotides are TGTGCCAGTAGTATAGGGACAGGGGCCACAGATACGCAGTATTTT. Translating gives CASSIGTGATDTQYF.

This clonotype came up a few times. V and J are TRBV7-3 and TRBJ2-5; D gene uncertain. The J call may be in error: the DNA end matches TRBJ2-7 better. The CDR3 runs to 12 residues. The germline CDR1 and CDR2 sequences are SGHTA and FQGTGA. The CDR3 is CASSSETYEQYF. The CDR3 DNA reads TGTGCCAGCAGCTCCGAGACCTACGAGCAGTACTTC.